This entry lists 32 T cell receptor beta chains sequenced from one sample in a study of blood T cells in healthy people across ages. Primers used in a second PCR of about 6 to 11 cycles were a sample-barcoded 5' primer and a J-beta primer mix. TCRdb re-analysed the 5' RACE reads in MiXCR, keeping a single row per CDR3 protein. The sample lists 800,000 to 950,000 distinct CDR3 sequences, 25% to 35% occurring once. The sample was also reused in another study, on T cells of mothers and their children.

Material: blood. These receptors were collected from a woman aged 40 to 49 in good health.

Regarding this clonotype: A much larger clone sits a single nucleotide away, making a read error possible. This chain joins TRBV6-6 and TRBJ1-5; D not certain. Germline V gives CDR1 MNHNY, CDR2 SVGAGI (reference sequence). Trimming pared 11 bases from V and 4 bases from J, leaving 12 bases between. The CDR3 runs to 12 residues. CDR3 loop: CAGNIANQPQHF. The DNA for the CDR3 is TGTGCCGGTAACATTGCGAATCAGCCCCAGCATTTT.

This clonotype was observed many times. The J gene is TRBJ2-4, the V gene TRBV15; D uncertain. Trimming removed 6 bases at V and 5 bases at J, with 8 bases between. Per germline, CDR1 LNHNV and CDR2 YYDKDF (reference sequence). The CDR3 extends over 12 amino acids. CDR3 nucleotide sequence: TGTGCCACCAGTGGCGAGGAAAACATTCAGTACTTC. As protein: CATSGEENIQYF.

V gene TRBV3-1 combines with J gene TRBJ2-6; D may be TRBD1 (5 bases). Trimming took off 2 bases at V and 4 bases at J, with 15 bases between the two ends. Looked up from germline, CDR1 is LGHDT and CDR2 is YNNKEL (reference sequence). This CDR3 contains 17 residues. CDR3 protein: CASSQFYRPSGANVLTF. Here the CDR3 DNA reads TGTGCCAGCAGCCAATTTTACAGGCCCTCGGGGGCCAACGTCCTGACTTTC.

The table lists this clonotype with many counts. The chain couples TRBV18 to TRBJ2-4; D not resolved. There are 13 residues in the CDR3. Germline V gives CDR1 KGHSH, CDR2 LQKENI. Trimming removed 2 bases from V and 6 bases from J, with 8 bases in between. The DNA for the CDR3 is TGTGCCAGCTCACCAGGTTCTTTAAACATTCAGTACTTC. Translation: CASSPGSLNIQYF.

The chain is built from TRBV5-5 and TRBJ1-2, with D possibly matching TRBD1 (5 bases). V was cut by 4 bases and J by 5 bases, with 12 bases left in between. The CDR3 length is 13 residues. The germline V gene has CDR1 SGHKS and CDR2 YYEKEE (reference sequence). CDR3 nucleotides: TGTGCCAGCAGCAATGACAGATCTTATGGCTACACCTTC. Translating it yields CASSNDRSYGYTF. The full variable domain, its missing parts supplied by reference TRBV5-5 and TRBJ1-2, is DAGVTQSPTHLIKTRGQQVTLRCSPISGHKSVSWYQQVLGQGPQFIFQYYEKEERGRGNFPDRFSARQFPNYSSELNVNALLLGDSALYLCASSNDRSYGYTFGSGTRLTVV.

This clonotype was counted many times. The gene calls are TRBV28 and TRBJ2-1, with 7 bases matching TRBD2. Germline-derived CDR1 and CDR2 are MDHEN and SYDVKM. V trimming: 6 bases; J trimming: 4 bases; junction bases outside the gene matches: 3. The CDR3 has 13 residues. The CDR3 DNA reads as TGTGCCAGCAGAGCGGGGTATTACAATGAGCAGTTCTTC. Its protein product is CASRAGYYNEQFF.

This clonotype was seen repeatedly, ten times or more. The V and J genes are TRBV29-1 and TRBJ2-7; D is perhaps TRBD2 (6 bases). Germline values: CDR1 SQVTM, CDR2 ANQGSEA. The CDR3 has 12 residues. V was clipped by 1 base and J by 6 bases, with 10 bases between them. The CDR3 coding sequence is TGCAGCGTTGAAGGTCCCGGGGGCGAGCAGTACTTC. This translates into CSVEGPGGEQYF.

At least ten counts were recorded for this clonotype. CDR3 nucleotides: TGCGCCAGCAGTGAGTATTTAGGACAGTCCTACGAGCAGTACTTC. Amino acids: CASSEYLGQSYEQYF. The chain recombines TRBV10-2 with TRBJ2-7, with D possibly matching TRBD1 (6 bases). V dropped 1 base and J dropped 1 base, with 11 bases sitting between them. Germline CDR1 and CDR2: WSHSY and SAAADI. CDR3 size: 15 residues.

This clonotype was picked up a small number of times. The V gene is TRBV10-3, the J gene TRBJ2-3, with unresolved D. The CDR3 totals 14 residues. Trimming cost V 0 bases and J 5 bases, with 9 bases left between them. Per germline, CDR1 ENHRY and CDR2 SYGVKD. CDR3 coding DNA: TGTGCCATCAGTGAGTCGGGTGGGGTAGATACGCAGTATTTT. Encoded protein: CAISESGGVDTQYF.

This clonotype has only a few counts. The chain recombines TRBV5-1 with TRBJ2-3; 15 nucleotides align to TRBD2. The CDR3 has 18 residues. Unmatched junction bases numbered 9, after V lost 3 bases and J lost 4 bases. Germline V gene lookup returns CDR1 SGHRS and CDR2 YFSETQ. For the CDR3, the DNA is TGCGCCAGCAGCTCCCGGACTAGCGGGGGGGCATCCGCAGATACGCAGTATTTT. It specifies CASSSRTSGGASADTQYF.

The chain couples TRBV29-1 to TRBJ2-5; D not certain. Trimming removed 2 bases from V and 7 bases from J, with 8 bases in between. Germline V gene lookup returns CDR1 SQVTM and CDR2 ANQGSEA. The CDR3 extends over 11 amino acids. The DNA of the CDR3 is TGCAGCGTTGAAAAGGTGGGGACCCAGTACTTC. It specifies CSVEKVGTQYF.

This clonotype was seen many times. This chain joins TRBV2 and TRBJ1-1; D gene uncertain. The germline V and J ends were trimmed by 4 bases and 1 base, with 7 bases remaining between them. The CDR3 totals 13 residues. From germline, CDR1 is SNHLY and CDR2 FYNNEI. CDR3 residues: CASSVNRNTEAFF. CDR3 DNA sequence: TGTGCCAGCAGTGTCAACAGGAACACTGAAGCTTTCTTT.

This clonotype was detected many times. The chain joins TRBV7-2 to TRBJ2-6; perhaps TRBD2 as D (7 bases). Trimming took off 3 bases at V and 2 bases at J, with 8 bases between the two ends. Germline CDR1 reads SGHTA; CDR2 reads FQGNSA. This CDR3 has 15 amino acids. CDR3: CASSLGGPGANVLTF. DNA for the CDR3: TGTGCCAGCAGCTTGGGGGGGCCTGGGGCCAACGTCCTGACTTTC.

The J gene is TRBJ1-2, the V gene TRBV20-1; D might be TRBD1 (6 bases). The CDR3 is 12 amino acids. V gave up 5 bases and J gave up 8 bases, with 15 bases separating them. Germline-derived CDR1 and CDR2 are DFQATT and SNEGSKA (reference sequence). The CDR3 loop reads CSAGTGTGGYTF. For the CDR3, the DNA is TGCAGTGCTGGAACAGGGACGGGGGGCTACACCTTC.

The chain links TRBV16 to TRBJ1-1; maybe TRBD1 (5 bases). The CDR3 has 13 amino acids. The germline V gene encodes CDR1 KGHSY and CDR2 FQNENV. Trimming pared 4 bases from V and 10 bases from J, leaving 16 bases between. CDR3 sequence: CASSRGTAELAFF. The CDR3 DNA is TGTGCCAGCAGCCGCGGGACGGCCGAGCTAGCTTTCTTT.

The chain links TRBV19 to TRBJ2-7, with TRBD1 as a possible D gene (6 bases). The CDR3 consists of 14 residues. The germline V gene encodes CDR1 LNHDA and CDR2 SQIVND (reference sequence). V dropped 4 bases and J dropped 2 bases, with 12 bases sitting between them. DNA of the CDR3: TGTGCCAGTAGTACCCTCGGACAGCCCTACGAGCAGTACTTC. It encodes CASSTLGQPYEQYF.

This clonotype was counted once. One end of the junction fails to match germline, which may point to a read error. The chain couples TRBV28 to TRBJ2-7; the D is unclear. The CDR3 consists of 12 residues. Germline V CDR1 and CDR2: MDHEN, SYDVKM. CDR3 sequence (DNA): TGTGCCGGCAGTTTAAAAGGCTTCGAGCAGTACTTC. Its translation is CAGSLKGFEQYF.

The chain uses TRBV7-2 and TRBJ2-7, with 9 bases fitting TRBD1. Germline lookup yields CDR1 SGHTA and CDR2 FQGNSA. The CDR3 length is 14 residues. V was clipped by 5 bases and J by 5 bases; unmatched bases: 7. Here the CDR3 reads CASSITGGEDEQYF. The CDR3 nucleotides read TGTGCCAGCAGCATTACAGGGGGCGAGGACGAGCAGTACTTC. The full variable domain, with the rest looked up from reference TRBV7-2 and TRBJ2-7, is GAGVSQSPSNKVTEKGKDVELRCDPISGHTALYWYRQSLGQGLEFLIYFQGNSAPDKSGLPSDRFSAERTGGSVSTLTIQRTQQEDSAVYLCASSITGGEDEQYFGPGTRLTVT.

This clonotype appeared many times. V usage is TRBV6-5 and J usage is TRBJ2-3; 9 nucleotides line up with TRBD2. CDR3 length: 16 residues. Germline trimming cut 0 bases from V and 1 base from J; bases unmatched to any gene: 2. Germline CDR1 and CDR2: MNHEY and SVGAGI. In DNA form, the CDR3 reads TGTGCCAGCAGTTACTCGGGACTAGCCGGCACAGATACGCAGTATTTT. It encodes CASSYSGLAGTDTQYF.

In its sample, this clonotype was seen a few times. The chain is built from TRBV29-1 and TRBJ1-1; D is uncertain. Germline CDR1 SQVTM, CDR2 ANQGSEA. This CDR3 is built from 13 residues. The V end was cut by 4 bases, the J end by 4 bases, with 13 bases between. CDR3 loop: CSVAGFRGTEAFF. CDR3 in DNA: TGCAGCGTTGCTGGGTTTAGAGGCACTGAAGCTTTCTTT.

V and J are TRBV24-1 and TRBJ1-4, with D uncertain. This CDR3 spans 12 amino acids. Germline lookup yields CDR1 KGHDR and CDR2 SFDVKD. The ends were cut back, 4 bases at V and 7 bases at J, with 6 bases in the middle. CDR3 region: CATSDPAEKLFF. Here the CDR3 DNA reads TGTGCCACCAGTGACCCGGCTGAAAAACTGTTTTTT.

This clonotype was counted at least ten times. J is TRBJ1-4 and V is TRBV7-9; no firm D call. CDR3 length equals 13 residues. Per germline, CDR1 SEHNR and CDR2 FQNEAQ (reference sequence). With 10 bases removed from V and 7 bases from J, the gap between germline ends came to 16 bases. CDR3 residues: CATKEDWGEKLFF. The DNA for the CDR3 is TGTGCCACGAAGGAGGATTGGGGTGAAAAACTGTTTTTT.

There are many counts of this clonotype. The chain combines TRBV12-3 or TRBV12-4 with TRBJ2-7; the D gene is possibly TRBD2 (6 bases). The CDR3 is 10 residues long. The germline V and J ends were trimmed by 8 bases and 5 bases, with 7 bases remaining between them. This chain's CDR3 is CASGEDEQYF. As DNA, the CDR3 is TGTGCCAGCGGGGAGGACGAGCAGTACTTC.

This sequence joins TRBV3-1 and TRBJ2-7; perhaps TRBD2 as D (5 bases). CDR3 size: 16 residues. The V end lost 2 bases, the J end lost 3 bases, and 17 bases lay between the germline ends. Germline CDR1 is LGHDT and CDR2 is YNNKEL (reference sequence). The CDR3 bases are TGTGCCAGCAGCCAATTACTCGGGAAGTATCTCTACGAGCAGTACTTC. As protein: CASSQLLGKYLYEQYF.

This clonotype was counted many times. The genes are TRBV6-5 and TRBJ2-3; D might be TRBD1 (5 bases). Per the germline V gene, CDR1 is MNHEY and CDR2 is SVGAGI. Trimming removed 0 bases at V and 3 bases at J, with 10 bases between. The CDR3 spans 15 residues. The CDR3, as DNA: TGTGCCAGCAGTTACTCTCAGGGCCGGACAGATACGCAGTATTTT. Translation gives CASSYSQGRTDTQYF.

Concerning this clonotype: A read error is possible here, since a much larger clone lies one base away. The V and J genes are TRBV3-1 and TRBJ2-1; 7 bases line up with TRBD2. This CDR3 spans 13 amino acids. The ends lost 4 bases at V and 6 bases at J; junction bases unmatched: 3. Looked up from germline, CDR1 is LGHDT and CDR2 is YNNKEL (reference sequence). The CDR3 DNA sequence: TGTGCCAGCAGCCCGGGACTATTCAATGAGCAGTTCTTC. Protein sequence: CASSPGLFNEQFF.

This chain uses TRBV14 with TRBJ2-7; D call uncertain. V lost 1 base and J 6 bases, leaving 7 bases between the germline ends. This CDR3 has 12 residues. Germline lookup yields CDR1 SGHDN and CDR2 FVKESK. CDR3 sequence: CASSQALSEQYF. Written as DNA, the CDR3 is TGTGCCAGCAGCCAAGCCCTCTCCGAGCAGTACTTC.

This clonotype was detected ten times or more. The chain uses TRBV10-3 and TRBJ2-7, with D perhaps matching TRBD2 (5 bases). This CDR3 is built from 15 residues. V lost 3 bases to trimming and J lost 2 bases, with 14 bases between them. Germline loops: CDR1 ENHRY, CDR2 SYGVKD. The chain's CDR3 is CAISDQEARTYEQYF. CDR3 DNA sequence: TGTGCCATCAGTGACCAGGAGGCTAGGACCTACGAGCAGTACTTC.

The chain carries TRBV11-2 and TRBJ2-7; either TRBD1 or TRBD2 may fit D (6 bases each). The CDR3 extends over 17 amino acids. The germline CDR1 and CDR2 sequences are SGHAT and FQNNGV. Trimming cost V 5 bases and J 7 bases, with 27 bases left between them. CDR3 amino acids: CASSPKGGLFRYNEQYF. CDR3 bases: TGTGCCAGCAGCCCCAAAGGGGGGCTCTTTCGGTACAATGAGCAGTACTTC.

This sequence joins TRBV7-2 and TRBJ2-7; the D is unclear. Trimming shortened V by 6 bases and J by 0 bases, and 15 bases separated the two germline ends. This CDR3 is built from 15 residues. Germline V gene data show CDR1 as SGHTA and CDR2 as FQGNSA. CDR3: CASRLTVMDSYEQYF. The CDR3 DNA follows: TGTGCCAGCAGACTAACAGTGATGGACTCCTACGAGCAGTACTTC.

The chain uses TRBV4-1 and TRBJ1-1; 8 nucleotides line up with TRBD1. The V segment lost 3 bases and the J segment 3 bases; nucleotides outside the gene matches: 9. Germline V gene sequence: CDR1 MGHRA, CDR2 YSYEKL. This CDR3 is 16 amino acids long. The CDR3, as DNA: TGCGCCAGCAGCCATATGGACAGGGACCTCGACACTGAAGCTTTCTTT. Amino acid sequence: CASSHMDRDLDTEAFF.

CDR3 residues: CASSLGWEGRGTEAFF. The CDR3 DNA reads as TGCGCCAGCAGCTTGGGGTGGGAGGGGAGAGGCACTGAAGCTTTCTTT. The chain combines TRBV5-1 with TRBJ1-1; the D gene is possibly TRBD1 (5 bases). The germline V gene has CDR1 SGHRS and CDR2 YFSETQ. V was shortened by 0 bases and J by 4 bases, with 16 bases between the two germline ends. The CDR3 covers 16 residues.